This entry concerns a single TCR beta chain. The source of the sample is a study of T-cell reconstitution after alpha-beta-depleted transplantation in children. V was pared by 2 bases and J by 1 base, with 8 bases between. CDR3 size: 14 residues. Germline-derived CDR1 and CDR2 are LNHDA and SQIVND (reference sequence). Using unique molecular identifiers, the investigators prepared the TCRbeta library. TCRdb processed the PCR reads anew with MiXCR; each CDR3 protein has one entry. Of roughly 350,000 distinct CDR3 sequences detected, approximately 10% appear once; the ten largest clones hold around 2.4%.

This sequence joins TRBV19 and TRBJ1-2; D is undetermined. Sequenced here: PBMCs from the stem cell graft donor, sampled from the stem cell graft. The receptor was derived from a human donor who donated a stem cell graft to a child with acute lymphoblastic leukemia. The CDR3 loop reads CASSISPNNYGYTF. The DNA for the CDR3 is TGTGCCAGTAGTATAAGTCCGAATAACTATGGCTACACCTTC.